These 15 T cell receptor beta chains were all obtained from the same sample, sequenced in a study of vaccination and CD4 T cells after COVID-19 (dated by TCRdb to between 2021 and 2024). Their specific antigens are unknown. Interpreted using the paper, the treatment or condition label stands for: 10-day PBMC culture with coronavirus spike peptide pools or control peptides (ViraFEST assay). The library was generated by PCR. This sample was sequenced with an Illumina iSeq 100. DNA from cultured CD4+ T cells underwent TCR sequencing with the Oncomine TCR Beta short-read assay at the Johns Hopkins FTIC core. TCRdb trimmed public reads at Q25 via fastp, called clones via MiXCR and kept in-frame beta chains. Identical CDR3 proteins give one entry, which carries the most common genes and DNA. The sample table holds 21,000 or so distinct CDR3 sequences, of which around 43% were seen once. Together, the top ten hold 9.5% to 15% of the sample.

The specimen sequenced was CD4+ T cells from blood, cultured in vitro. These receptors all come from a human donor who had recovered from COVID-19.

The chain links TRBV6-2 or TRBV6-3 to TRBJ2-6; D call uncertain. Trimming removed 8 bases from V and 1 base from J, with 3 bases in between. The germline gives CDR1 MNHEY, CDR2 SVGEGT. The CDR3 extends over 12 amino acids. The CDR3 reads CASRSGANVLTF. The CDR3, as DNA: TGTGCCAGCCGTTCTGGGGCCAACGTCCTGACTTTC.

The chain links TRBV10-3 to TRBJ1-5; D gene ambiguous. The CDR3 consists of 12 residues. The germline gives CDR1 ENHRY, CDR2 SYGVKD. V was trimmed by 4 bases and J by 5 bases, leaving 6 bases between them. CDR3 region: CAISGADQPQHF. DNA for the CDR3: TGTGCCATCAGTGGGGCAGATCAGCCCCAGCATTTT.

This sequence joins TRBV20-1 and TRBJ2-1; 10 bases line up with TRBD2. The V segment lost 3 bases and the J segment 8 bases; nucleotides outside the gene matches: 7. Germline CDR1 and CDR2: DFQATT and SNEGSKA (reference sequence). The CDR3 runs to 14 residues. The CDR3 coding sequence is TGCAGTGCTAGTCGGCTAGCGGGAGTCTATGAGCAGTTCTTC. This codes for CSASRLAGVYEQFF.

V usage is TRBV7-2 and J usage is TRBJ2-7, with a weak D call TRBD2 (8 bases). Trimming removed 5 bases from V and 3 bases from J, with 17 bases in between. CDR3 size: 15 residues. The germline V gene has CDR1 SGHTA and CDR2 FQGNSA. The CDR3 here is CASSPTGTRGYEQYF. DNA of the CDR3: TGTGCCAGCAGCCCGACAGGGACTAGGGGCTACGAGCAGTACTTC.

The CDR3 DNA follows: TGTGCCAGCAGCCCGAACGGACTAGCTCTCTACGAGCAGTACTTC. Its protein product is CASSPNGLALYEQYF. V usage is TRBV7-2 and J usage is TRBJ2-7; 8 nucleotides match TRBD2. Germline-derived CDR1 and CDR2 are SGHTA and FQGNSA. CDR3 size: 15 residues. Trimming removed 5 bases from V and 3 bases from J; junction bases left unmatched: 9.

This clonotype showed up just once. This sequence joins TRBV28 and TRBJ1-1; D may be TRBD1 (6 bases). Trimming removed 3 bases from V and 6 bases from J, with 11 bases in between. Germline CDR1 reads MDHEN; CDR2 reads SYDVKM. CDR3 length equals 13 residues. The CDR3 bases are TGTGCCAGCAGTTTGGCGGGGGGCCCTGAAGCTTTCTTT. As protein: CASSLAGGPEAFF.

This clonotype was seen only a few times. V gene TRBV12-3 or TRBV12-4 combines with J gene TRBJ1-2; TRBD1 matches 7 bases. Trimming removed 1 base from V and 5 bases from J; junction bases left unmatched: 1. The CDR3 is made up of 13 amino acids. The CDR3 region has the DNA TGTGCCAGCAGTTTAGGCAGGGGGTATGGCTACACCTTC. Encoded protein: CASSLGRGYGYTF.

This rearrangement joins TRBV15 to TRBJ2-7; 10 nucleotides align to TRBD2. CDR3 length: 15 residues. Germline CDR1 reads LNHNV; CDR2 reads YYDKDF (reference sequence). V lost 3 bases to trimming and J lost 2 bases; unmatched junction nucleotides: 4. The CDR3 DNA is TGTGCCACCAGCAGTCCACTAGCGGGGACCTACGAGCAGTACTTC. This translates into CATSSPLAGTYEQYF.

V usage is TRBV20-1 and J usage is TRBJ1-5; D uncertain. V dropped 0 bases and J dropped 5 bases, with 26 bases sitting between them. Germline CDR1 and CDR2: DFQATT and SNEGSKA (reference sequence). The CDR3 has 19 residues. CDR3 coding DNA: TGCAGTGCTAGAGAAAGGTACGACGGGAAATGGAAGGCTTATCAGCCCCAGCATTTT. Translating gives CSARERYDGKWKAYQPQHF.

The CDR3 DNA sequence: TGTGCCAGCAGTCAGCAGGGGAAGTGGGATGGCTACACCTTC. Amino acids: CASSQQGKWDGYTF. J is TRBJ1-2 and V is TRBV6-2 or TRBV6-3, with TRBD1 as a possible D gene (6 bases). Germline V lookup: CDR1 MNHEY, CDR2 SVGEGT. The CDR3 is 14 amino acids. Trimming removed 5 bases at V and 6 bases at J, with 16 bases between.

The V and J genes are TRBV2 and TRBJ2-6; 8 positions agree with TRBD1. The CDR3 spans 17 residues. Trimming cost V 7 bases and J 2 bases; bases outside gene matches: 10. CDR1 SNHLY and CDR2 FYNNEI come from the germline V gene. In nucleotides, the CDR3 is TGTGCCAGCACCGCGACAGGGGTCTTAACTGGGGCCAACGTCCTGACTTTC. This encodes CASTATGVLTGANVLTF.

This clonotype was recorded a few times. This chain connects TRBV6-4 to TRBJ2-5; 11 bases are shared with TRBD2. The CDR3 runs 16 residues. V trimming: 3 bases; J trimming: 2 bases; junction bases outside the gene matches: 5. The germline gives CDR1 MRHNA, CDR2 SNTAGT. The CDR3 reads CASSEGGLAVQETQYF. The CDR3 region has the DNA TGTGCCAGCAGTGAGGGGGGACTAGCGGTTCAAGAGACCCAGTACTTC.

In its sample, this clonotype was seen a few times. The chain recombines TRBV6-1 with TRBJ1-5; no reliable D call. The CDR3 is made up of 16 amino acids. Germline loops: CDR1 MNHNS, CDR2 SASEGT. V lost 4 bases to trimming and J lost 1 base, with 14 bases between them. This CDR3 is CASSGVQTQSNQPQHF. CDR3 DNA: TGTGCCAGCAGTGGGGTGCAGACCCAAAGCAATCAGCCCCAGCATTTT.

In its sample, this clonotype was seen a few times. The rearrangement links TRBV28 to TRBJ1-3; TRBD1 aligns across 7 bases. Trimming cost V 6 bases and J 5 bases; bases outside gene matches: 7. The CDR3 extends over 14 amino acids. Germline CDR1 reads MDHEN; CDR2 reads SYDVKM. CDR3 region: CASRTGELRNTIYF. The CDR3 bases are TGTGCCAGCAGAACAGGGGAACTCCGAAACACCATATATTTT.

The chain is built from TRBV4-3 and TRBJ2-7; D is possibly TRBD2 (5 bases). V was pared by 1 base and J by 2 bases, with 6 bases between. From germline, CDR1 is LGHNA and CDR2 YSLEER. This CDR3 is built from 13 residues. Written as DNA, the CDR3 is TGCGCCAGCAGCCAAGGAGGGACCTACGAGCAGTACTTC. Translated: CASSQGGTYEQYF.